The rows below give T cell receptor beta chains drawn from one sample of a study of shared clonotypes between healthy human individuals. Here immunoSEQ multiplex PCR was the method, and the copy in TCRdb shows in-frame clones only, minus some. This table has some 2.1 million clones, around 96% appearing once. Sequenced sample: naive CD8+ T cells sorted from blood. These receptor sequences come from a man aged 18 to 29 in good health. CDR3s include the opening cysteine and the closing phenylalanine or tryptophan. The D gene is left open where the match is weak. Not all rows give a size; the values are once, few, many and, for expanded clones, a class.

j_gene: TRBJ2-7; abundance: .; v_gene: TRBV6-5; d_gene: TRBD2; CDR3nt: TGTGCCAGCAGTTACTCGCGGGGGGACTACGAGCAGTACTTC; CDR3aa: CASSYSRGDYEQYF
j_gene: TRBJ2-5; abundance: .; v_gene: TRBV5-6; d_gene: .; CDR3nt: TGTGCCAGCAGCTTAGGGGCGGGTTCGGAGACCCAGTACTTC; CDR3aa: CASSLGAGSETQYF
j_gene: TRBJ1-2; abundance: .; v_gene: TRBV7-9; d_gene: .; CDR3nt: TGTGCCAGCAGAGATGGTGGGGGCCGGATTAACTATGGCTACACCTTC; CDR3aa: CASRDGGGRINYGYTF
j_gene: TRBJ2-7; abundance: .; v_gene: TRBV5-4; d_gene: TRBD1; CDR3nt: TGTGCCAGCAGCTTGGAGCTGGAGGACAGGGCCTACTTC; CDR3aa: CASSLELEDRAYF
j_gene: TRBJ2-7; abundance: .; v_gene: TRBV28; d_gene: TRBD1; CDR3nt: TGTGCCAGCAGTTCAGAACCCTGGACAGGGGGGGAGCAGTACTTC; CDR3aa: CASSSEPWTGGEQYF
j_gene: TRBJ1-1; abundance: .; v_gene: TRBV6-5; d_gene: .; CDR3nt: TGTGCCAGCAGAGAAACAGGGTTCGCTGAAGCTTTCTTT; CDR3aa: CASRETGFAEAFF
j_gene: TRBJ2-1; abundance: .; v_gene: TRBV20-1; d_gene: .; CDR3nt: TGCAGTGTCTGGGGCAATGAGCAGTTCTTC; CDR3aa: CSVWGNEQFF
j_gene: TRBJ2-5; abundance: .; v_gene: TRBV2; d_gene: .; CDR3nt: TGTGCCAGCAGTGATCCCCGAGTTGCGGAGACCCAGTACTTC; CDR3aa: CASSDPRVAETQYF
j_gene: TRBJ2-2; abundance: .; v_gene: TRBV29-1; d_gene: TRBD2; CDR3nt: TGCAGCGCGGAGCGGGGGGACTACACCGGGGAGCTGTTTTTT; CDR3aa: CSAERGDYTGELFF
j_gene: TRBJ2-1; abundance: .; v_gene: TRBV7-2; d_gene: TRBD2; CDR3nt: TGTGCCAGCAGCTCTCTAGCGGGAGTGTACAATGAGCAGTTCTTC; CDR3aa: CASSSLAGVYNEQFF
j_gene: TRBJ2-7; abundance: .; v_gene: TRBV4-3; d_gene: TRBD2; CDR3nt: TGCGCCAGCAGCCAAGGAATGAGCGGGACCGTTTCCTACGAGCAGTACTTC; CDR3aa: CASSQGMSGTVSYEQYF
j_gene: TRBJ1-1; abundance: .; v_gene: TRBV11-2; d_gene: TRBD1; CDR3nt: TGTGCCAGCAGCTTGTGGGAAGGGACAGGGGGCACTGAAGCTTTCTTT; CDR3aa: CASSLWEGTGGTEAFF
j_gene: TRBJ2-2; abundance: .; v_gene: TRBV27; d_gene: .; CDR3nt: TGTGCCAGCAGTTCCCCAACGGTAGACAGCTACACCGGGGAGCTGTTTTTT; CDR3aa: CASSSPTVDSYTGELFF
j_gene: TRBJ2-7; abundance: .; v_gene: TRBV6-1; d_gene: .; CDR3nt: TGTGCCAGCACCCACAGAGGGGCCTACGAGCAGTACTTC; CDR3aa: CASTHRGAYEQYF
j_gene: TRBJ1-1; abundance: .; v_gene: TRBV6-6; d_gene: .; CDR3nt: TGTGCCAGCAGTTACAGGGACGTTGAAGCTTTCTTT; CDR3aa: CASSYRDVEAFF
j_gene: TRBJ2-5; abundance: .; v_gene: TRBV28; d_gene: .; CDR3nt: TGTGCCAGCAGTTTAACGGGGAGGGACAGCCAAGAGACCCAGTACTTC; CDR3aa: CASSLTGRDSQETQYF
j_gene: TRBJ1-1; abundance: .; v_gene: TRBV5-1; d_gene: .; CDR3nt: TGCGCCAGCAGCCTCCTCGGGACTGAAGCTTTCTTT; CDR3aa: CASSLLGTEAFF
j_gene: TRBJ1-2; abundance: .; v_gene: TRBV6-1; d_gene: TRBD1; CDR3nt: TGTGCCAGCAGTCCCGGACAGGGGGTTGGCTACACCTTC; CDR3aa: CASSPGQGVGYTF
j_gene: TRBJ1-1; abundance: .; v_gene: TRBV27; d_gene: .; CDR3nt: TGTGCCAGCAGTTTTTCAGAGTCCACTGAAGCTTTCTTT; CDR3aa: CASSFSESTEAFF
j_gene: TRBJ2-5; abundance: .; v_gene: TRBV7-9; d_gene: TRBD1; CDR3nt: TGTGCCAGCAGCTCCCGACAGGGCGACCTAGAGACCCAGTACTTC; CDR3aa: CASSSRQGDLETQYF
j_gene: TRBJ2-7; abundance: .; v_gene: TRBV5-4; d_gene: .; CDR3nt: TGTGCCAGCAGCTTGGCCTCTGTGGAGTATGGAAGGGAGCAGTACTTC; CDR3aa: CASSLASVEYGREQYF
j_gene: TRBJ2-7; abundance: once; v_gene: TRBV13; d_gene: TRBD2; CDR3nt: TGTGCCAGCAGCCCGGGACTAGCGGGGTCCTACGAGCAGTACTTC; CDR3aa: CASSPGLAGSYEQYF
j_gene: TRBJ1-2; abundance: .; v_gene: TRBV5-6; d_gene: .; CDR3nt: TGTGCCAGCAGCTTTGGCAACCGGGACACCGCAATGGGCTACACCTTC; CDR3aa: CASSFGNRDTAMGYTF
j_gene: TRBJ2-1; abundance: .; v_gene: TRBV7-9; d_gene: .; CDR3nt: TGTGCCAGCAGCTCGGGTTTAAATGAGCAGTTCTTC; CDR3aa: CASSSGLNEQFF
j_gene: TRBJ2-1; abundance: .; v_gene: TRBV7-9; d_gene: .; CDR3nt: TGTGCCAGCAGCTTAGCAAATGAGCAGTTCTTC; CDR3aa: CASSLANEQFF
j_gene: TRBJ2-3; abundance: .; v_gene: TRBV9; d_gene: .; CDR3nt: TGTGCCAGCAGCTTGGACCCGGGCACAGATACGCAGTATTTT; CDR3aa: CASSLDPGTDTQYF
j_gene: TRBJ2-7; abundance: .; v_gene: TRBV5-1; d_gene: TRBD1; CDR3nt: TGCGCCAGCAGCTTGGACAGGGGTGCATACGAGCAGTACTTC; CDR3aa: CASSLDRGAYEQYF
j_gene: TRBJ2-7; abundance: .; v_gene: TRBV28; d_gene: TRBD1; CDR3nt: TGTGCCAGCAGCACAGGGGTGAGGACCTACGAGCAGTACTTC; CDR3aa: CASSTGVRTYEQYF